This T cell receptor beta chain was sequenced for a study of CD8 T cells in ankylosing spondylitis. TCRdb itself ran the 5' RACE reads through MiXCR, one entry per CDR3 protein. The table shows around 220,000 distinct CDR3 sequences, with around 20% occurring only once. About this clonotype: What it recognizes is unknown.

Study-level results: Made up of 7 to 9 highly homologous variants, a TCR beta motif appeared characteristic of ankylosing spondylitis blood.

The germline CDR1 and CDR2 sequences are LGHNT and FRNRAP. The V and J ends lost 1 base and 3 bases, in that order; junction bases with no gene match: 9. The CDR3 is made up of 16 amino acids. Sequencing was carried out using blood, either unsorted or a sorted T cell fraction (not recorded which). The rearrangement joins TRBV12-5 to TRBJ2-7, with TRBD1 identical over 7 bases. The TCR comes from a male donor with ankylosing spondylitis. The CDR3 region is CASGLDRGKGHYEQYF. CDR3 bases: TGTGCTAGTGGTTTGGACAGGGGAAAAGGACACTACGAGCAGTACTTC.